This TCR beta chain is from a study of human T cells and chemical hapten exposure. As for the study in general: 2% DPC was applied to approximately 2 cm by approximately 2 cm of upper inner arm skin for sensitization. TCR yields differed between samples (mainly from small differences in pooled library volume). Notes on the study in general: More PT1 expanded TCRs went with higher patch test scores.

This clonotype was seen repeatedly, ten times or more. Antigen: not known. TCRdb analysed the RACE reads with MiXCR anew, one entry per CDR3 protein. The sample includes a few hundred thousand distinct CDR3 sequences, about 4.4% of them seen just once. The CDR3 runs to 17 residues. After removal of 1 base from V and 5 bases from J, the junction contained 7 bases not matched to a gene. The germline CDR1 and CDR2 sequences are SGHAT and FQNNGV. Time point: patch test 1, 2 weeks after DPC sensitization. Noted treatment: therapeutic diphenylcyclopropenone sensitization with weekly scalp DPC. It was from unfractionated whole blood that total RNA was extracted.

The chain employs TRBV11-2 and TRBJ2-2, with 10 nucleotides matching TRBD2. This clonotype originated in a woman aged 45-59 years with alopecia areata. Some clones in this sample may be carry-over from other donors' samples. The input for sequencing was whole blood, taken in connection with sensitization to the hapten diphenylcyclopropenone (DPC). The DNA for the CDR3 is TGTGCCAGCAGCTTAGGGCTAGCGGGAGTACAGACCGGGGAGCTGTTTTTT. Encoded protein: CASSLGLAGVQTGELFF.